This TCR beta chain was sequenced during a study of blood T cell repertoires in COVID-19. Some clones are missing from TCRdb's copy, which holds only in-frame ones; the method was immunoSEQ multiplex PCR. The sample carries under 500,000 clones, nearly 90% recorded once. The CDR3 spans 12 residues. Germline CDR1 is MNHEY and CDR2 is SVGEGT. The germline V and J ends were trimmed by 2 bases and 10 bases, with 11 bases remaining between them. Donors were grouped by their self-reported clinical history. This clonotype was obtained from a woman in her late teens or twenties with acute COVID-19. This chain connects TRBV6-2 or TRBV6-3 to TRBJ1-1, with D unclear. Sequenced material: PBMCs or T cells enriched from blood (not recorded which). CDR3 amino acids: CASSYPGRGAFF. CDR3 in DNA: TGTGCCAGCAGTTACCCCGGCCGGGGAGCTTTCTTT.